These T cell receptor beta chains were read from a single sample in a study of T-cell reconstitution after alpha-beta-depleted transplantation in children. TCRdb reanalysed the PCR reads using MiXCR and keeps one entry per CDR3 protein. The sample includes fewer than 250,000 distinct CDR3 sequences, roughly a sixth seen only once; the top ten take 43%. The sample was PBMCs, mostly from graft donor cells, taken 360 days after TCRalphabeta/CD19-depleted stem cell transplant. The receptors were sampled from a male patient between 2 and 15 years old who had a stem cell transplant for acute lymphoblastic leukemia, so the T cells may come from the graft donor. Each CDR3 is given with its conserved first and last residue. The D gene is left open where the match is weak. Some rows mark clone size as missing; the rest say once, few, many or name a class of expanded clone.

V gene: TRBV28; clone size: few; CDR3 length: 15; D gene: NA; J gene: TRBJ2-1; CDR3 protein: CASSIPGPGVNEQFF; CDR3 DNA: TGTGCCAGCAGCATACCGGGACCCGGAGTGAATGAGCAGTTCTTC
V gene: TRBV5-1; clone size: NA; CDR3 length: 13; D gene: NA; J gene: TRBJ2-2; CDR3 protein: CATSSRGTGELFF; CDR3 DNA: TGCGCCACCTCTTCGAGGGGGACCGGGGAGCTGTTTTTT
V gene: TRBV20-1; clone size: few; CDR3 length: 15; D gene: NA; J gene: TRBJ1-5; CDR3 protein: CSARGSLGRNQPQHF; CDR3 DNA: TGCAGTGCTAGGGGCAGCCTAGGACGCAATCAGCCCCAGCATTTT
V gene: TRBV7-2; clone size: few; CDR3 length: 16; D gene: TRBD2; J gene: TRBJ2-7; CDR3 protein: CASSLSSLAASYEQYF; CDR3 DNA: TGTGCCAGCAGCTTGAGTTCTCTAGCGGCCTCCTACGAGCAGTACTTC
V gene: TRBV20-1; clone size: few; CDR3 length: 14; D gene: NA; J gene: TRBJ2-7; CDR3 protein: CSARTGSHSYEQYF; CDR3 DNA: TGCAGTGCTAGAACGGGGTCCCACTCCTACGAGCAGTACTTC
V gene: TRBV29-1; clone size: few; CDR3 length: 14; D gene: TRBD1; J gene: TRBJ2-5; CDR3 protein: CSVAFGQGQETQYF; CDR3 DNA: TGCAGCGTTGCCTTTGGACAGGGACAAGAGACCCAGTACTTC
V gene: TRBV24-1; clone size: NA; CDR3 length: 15; D gene: TRBD2; J gene: TRBJ2-1; CDR3 protein: CATSDTGTSVDEQFF; CDR3 DNA: TGTGCCACCAGTGATACCGGGACTAGCGTAGATGAGCAGTTCTTC
V gene: TRBV7-6; clone size: many; CDR3 length: 15; D gene: NA; J gene: TRBJ2-1; CDR3 protein: CASSLSGSQYNEQFF; CDR3 DNA: TGTGCCAGCAGCTTATCTGGAAGCCAGTACAATGAGCAGTTCTTC
V gene: TRBV11-1; clone size: NA; CDR3 length: 16; D gene: NA; J gene: TRBJ1-6; CDR3 protein: CASSPSGGVRDSPLHF; CDR3 DNA: TGTGCCAGCAGCCCCTCCGGCGGGGTAAGGGACTCACCCCTCCACTTT
V gene: TRBV10-3; clone size: NA; CDR3 length: 14; D gene: NA; J gene: TRBJ2-5; CDR3 protein: CAISESPGAETQYF; CDR3 DNA: TGTGCCATCAGTGAGTCACCGGGGGCCGAGACCCAGTACTTC
V gene: TRBV5-1; clone size: NA; CDR3 length: 14; D gene: TRBD1; J gene: TRBJ2-5; CDR3 protein: CASSSDRVQETQYF; CDR3 DNA: TGCGCCAGCAGCTCGGACAGGGTACAAGAGACCCAGTACTTC
V gene: TRBV4-2; clone size: NA; CDR3 length: 16; D gene: NA; J gene: TRBJ2-7; CDR3 protein: CASSQDSGTSSDEQYF; CDR3 DNA: TGTGCCAGCAGCCAAGATTCCGGGACTTCCTCCGACGAGCAGTACTTC
V gene: TRBV27; clone size: NA; CDR3 length: 14; D gene: NA; J gene: TRBJ1-5; CDR3 protein: CASSLGQRHQPQHF; CDR3 DNA: TGTGCCAGCAGTCTAGGACAGCGACATCAGCCCCAGCATTTT
V gene: TRBV4-3; clone size: NA; CDR3 length: 15; D gene: NA; J gene: TRBJ2-7; CDR3 protein: CASSRRRGAAYEQYF; CDR3 DNA: TGCGCCAGCAGCCGTAGGAGGGGGGCCGCCTACGAGCAGTACTTC